A single sample gave rise to the 3 T cell receptor beta chains below, sequenced in a study of a mutant IDH1 vaccine in newly diagnosed glioma. Time point denoted: baseline, week 1 (first vaccination visit). The treatment was: pre-vaccination baseline after standard-of-care therapy. This table comes from immunoSEQ multiplex PCR, and its TCRdb copy is limited to in-frame clones, with some not included. The data show 99,000 or so clones, with around 90% seen just once and 0.56% held by the top ten. This specimen was PBMCs, taken from a glioma patient treated with radiotherapy, temozolomide or both. These receptors were collected from a woman between 45 and 65 years old with glioma.

This clone was picked up one time. The V gene is TRBV19, the J gene TRBJ2-5; perhaps D is TRBD1 or TRBD2 (6 bases each). This CDR3 spans 13 amino acids. CDR1 and CDR2 (germline): LNHDA, SQIVND (reference sequence). With 5 bases removed from V and 7 bases from J, the gap between germline ends came to 14 bases. The CDR3 sequence: CASSWGAMATQYF. The CDR3 bases are TGTGCCAGTAGTTGGGGGGCCATGGCGACCCAGTACTTC. Together with reference TRBV19 and TRBJ2-5, the CDR3 gives the full variable domain: DGGITQSPKYLFRKEGQNVTLSCEQNLNHDAMYWYRQDPGQGLRLIYYSQIVNDFQKGDIAEGYSVSREKKESFPLTVTSAQKNPTAFYLCASSWGAMATQYFGPGTRLLVL.

CDR3 in amino acids: CAWSIQGYTGELFF. The CDR3 DNA reads as TGTGCCTGGAGTATCCAGGGGTACACCGGGGAGCTGTTTTTT. The V and J genes are TRBV30 and TRBJ2-2; D perhaps matches TRBD1 (6 bases). Looked up from germline, CDR1 is GTSNPN and CDR2 is SVGIG (reference sequence). This CDR3 comprises 14 residues. The germline V and J ends were trimmed by 2 bases and 3 bases, with 10 bases remaining between them.

The V gene is TRBV19, the J gene TRBJ2-2; possible D gene TRBD2, 6 bases. The CDR3 is 14 amino acids. V was trimmed by 3 bases and J by 7 bases, leaving 12 bases between them. Germline V gene data show CDR1 as LNHDA and CDR2 as SQIVND (reference sequence). This CDR3 reads CASSIRPTSGELFF. The CDR3 nucleotides are TGTGCCAGTAGTATTCGACCGACTAGCGGGGAGCTGTTTTTT.